The rows below give T cell receptor beta chains drawn from one sample of a study of T cell repertoires in cytomegalovirus infection. TCRdb fed the reads into MiXCR, producing one record per CDR3 protein. The data show about 150,000 distinct CDR3 sequences, about a quarter seen once. Specimen: PBMCs. Receptor source: a human donor in good health (CMV status not recorded). Some clones in this sample may be carry-over from other donors' samples. Both conserved end residues are part of each CDR3. Each record gives: V gene, clone size, J gene, D gene, CDR3 protein, CDR3 DNA. A D gene is named only where the DNA matches it firmly. The size of a clone is reported for some rows only, either as once, few or many, or as a class for expanded clones.

>TRBV15|few|TRBJ1-1|-
CATSREGGSMNTEAFF
TGTGCCACCAGCAGAGAGGGAGGGTCCATGAACACTGAAGCTTTCTTT
>TRBV5-4|few|TRBJ2-2|-
CASVDLDIGNTGELFF
TGTGCCAGCGTTGACCTTGACATCGGAAACACCGGGGAGCTGTTTTTT
>TRBV19|-|TRBJ1-2|TRBD1
CASSFPPRQGSRYTF
TGTGCCAGTAGTTTTCCGCCCCGACAGGGATCGCGCTACACCTTC
>TRBV7-7|-|TRBJ2-2|-
CASSPRLGGPNTGELFF
TGTGCTAGCAGCCCGCGACTTGGGGGCCCGAACACCGGGGAGCTGTTTTTT
>TRBV7-6|many|TRBJ1-6|-
CASSLASWGLLGDNSPLHF
TGTGCCAGCAGCTTAGCTAGCTGGGGACTCTTGGGCGATAATTCACCCCTCCACTTT
>TRBV7-9|-|TRBJ2-3|TRBD2
CASSPGLASTDTQYF
TGTGCCAGCAGCCCTGGACTAGCGAGTACAGATACGCAGTATTTT
>TRBV27|-|TRBJ1-2|-
CASSPLNTGRGYTF
TGTGCCAGCAGCCCCCTAAATACAGGGAGAGGCTACACCTTC
>TRBV11-1|-|TRBJ2-3|TRBD1
CASSYLGTGGPDTQYF
TGTGCCAGCAGCTACCTAGGGACAGGGGGCCCAGATACGCAGTATTTT
>TRBV30|few|TRBJ2-1|TRBD1
CAWSVRGQFSEQFF
TGTGCCTGGAGTGTGAGGGGACAGTTTAGCGAGCAGTTCTTC
>TRBV7-2|many|TRBJ2-7|-
CASSLGGHYEQYF
TGTGCCAGCAGCTTGGGGGGCCACTACGAGCAGTACTTC
>TRBV10-3|many|TRBJ1-6|-
CAISEVAGRSNSPLHF
TGTGCCATCAGTGAGGTGGCAGGGAGGTCCAATTCACCCCTCCACTTT
>TRBV5-1|few|TRBJ2-1|-
CASSSGYYNEQFF
TGCGCCAGCAGCTCTGGATACTACAATGAGCAGTTCTTC
>TRBV7-2|few|TRBJ2-1|-
CASSSTLNEQFF
TGTGCCAGCAGCTCGACGCTAAATGAGCAGTTCTTC
>TRBV7-2|many|TRBJ1-1|-
CASSLFEGGAEAFF
TGTGCCAGCAGCTTATTCGAAGGAGGCGCTGAAGCTTTCTTT
>TRBV23-1|few|TRBJ2-7|-
CASSQSSGGREQYF
TGCGCCAGCAGTCAATCGTCAGGGGGGAGGGAGCAGTACTTC
>TRBV7-9|many|TRBJ2-2|-
CASSLGGRPTGELFF
TGTGCCAGCAGCTTAGGGGGGAGACCCACCGGGGAGCTGTTTTTT
>TRBV20-1|-|TRBJ1-2|-
CSANPGGGGYTF
TGCAGTGCGAATCCCGGGGGCGGTGGCTACACCTTC
>TRBV4-3|few|TRBJ1-2|-
CASSQAPGVTYGYTF
TGCGCCAGCAGCCAAGCCCCCGGGGTTACCTATGGCTACACCTTC
>TRBV7-2|-|TRBJ2-5|TRBD1
CASSLTGQGGGETQYF
TGTGCCAGCAGCTTAACCGGACAGGGAGGAGGGGAGACCCAGTACTTC
>TRBV29-1|few|TRBJ2-7|-
CSVGTPYEQYF
TGCAGCGTCGGGACACCCTACGAGCAGTACTTC
>TRBV7-2|many|TRBJ2-1|TRBD2
CASSSKGLAGGYEQFF
TGTGCCAGCAGCTCGAAGGGGCTAGCGGGGGGTTATGAGCAGTTCTTC
>TRBV5-1|-|TRBJ2-5|TRBD1
CASSVGQTQETQYF
TGCGCCAGCAGCGTGGGACAGACCCAAGAGACCCAGTACTTC
>TRBV28|-|TRBJ2-5|-
CGSSTTTGAQETQYF
TGTGGCAGCAGTACGACGACCGGGGCTCAAGAGACCCAGTACTTC
>TRBV29-1|-|TRBJ2-5|TRBD2
CSAEGGRIAGPQETQYF
TGCAGCGCTGAGGGGGGCAGGATAGCGGGACCCCAAGAGACCCAGTACTTC
>TRBV19|-|TRBJ1-5|-
CASSTRTAQGPQHF
TGTGCCAGTAGTACCAGGACAGCTCAGGGGCCCCAGCATTTT
>TRBV12-3/TRBV12-4|-|TRBJ1-5|TRBD1
CASSLAGSGGFDQPQHF
TGTGCCAGCAGTTTAGCCGGGTCAGGGGGCTTCGATCAGCCCCAGCATTTT
>TRBV14|-|TRBJ2-1|TRBD2
CASSPRRREGRFEQFF
TGTGCCAGCAGCCCACGGCGGAGGGAGGGCCGATTTGAGCAGTTCTTC
>TRBV7-2|medium-sized|TRBJ2-5|-
CASSSWEYQETQYF
TGTGCCAGCAGCTCGTGGGAGTACCAAGAGACCCAGTACTTC
>TRBV7-6|few|TRBJ1-1|-
CASSKLGMNTEAFF
TGTGCCAGCAGCAAGTTAGGGATGAACACTGAAGCTTTCTTT
>TRBV19|many|TRBJ2-3|TRBD2
CASSPGLADTDTQYF
TGTGCCAGTAGTCCCGGACTAGCGGACACAGATACGCAGTATTTT
>TRBV5-1|few|TRBJ2-5|TRBD2
CASSLVPSGSGETQYF
TGCGCCAGCAGCTTGGTTCCTAGCGGCAGTGGAGAGACCCAGTACTTC
>TRBV7-2|few|TRBJ2-2|TRBD1
CASSLDRANTGELFF
TGTGCCAGCAGCCTCGACAGGGCAAACACCGGGGAGCTGTTTTTT
>TRBV28|few|TRBJ2-2|-
CASSLQLGITGELFF
TGTGCCAGCAGTTTACAACTAGGGATCACCGGGGAGCTGTTTTTT
>TRBV5-1|few|TRBJ1-6|-
CASSDGQSYNSPLHF
TGCGCCAGCAGCGATGGACAGTCCTATAATTCACCCCTCCACTTT
>TRBV12-3/TRBV12-4|-|TRBJ2-1|TRBD1
CASRGGSYNEQFF
TGTGCCAGCAGAGGGGGCAGCTACAATGAGCAGTTCTTC
>TRBV12-3/TRBV12-4|-|TRBJ1-5|TRBD1
CASNPPGQGSNQPQHF
TGTGCCAGCAACCCCCCCGGACAGGGTAGCAATCAGCCCCAGCATTTT
>TRBV6-2/TRBV6-3|many|TRBJ1-5|-
CASSPQGRGNQPQHF
TGTGCCAGCAGTCCACAGGGTCGTGGCAATCAGCCCCAGCATTTT
>TRBV29-1|few|TRBJ1-2|-
CSVQSGTLYGYTF
TGCAGCGTGCAGTCCGGGACACTCTATGGCTACACCTTC
>TRBV28|few|TRBJ1-1|-
CASPSALGRGKAEAFF
TGTGCCAGCCCCTCAGCTCTGGGGCGGGGGAAGGCTGAAGCTTTCTTT
>TRBV2|few|TRBJ1-1|-
CASSSILRDTEAFF
TGTGCCAGCAGCTCAATATTAAGGGACACTGAAGCTTTCTTT
>TRBV20-1|-|TRBJ2-5|TRBD2
CSARDPLAGAETQYF
TGCAGTGCTAGAGACCCACTAGCGGGAGCGGAGACCCAGTACTTC
>TRBV10-3|many|TRBJ1-3|TRBD1
CAISGGQGRTGNTIYF
TGTGCCATCAGTGGTGGACAGGGGAGAACTGGAAACACCATATATTTT
>TRBV28|few|TRBJ1-1|-
CASSLGGGGNTEAFF
TGTGCCAGCAGTTTAGGGGGCGGCGGGAACACTGAAGCTTTCTTT
>TRBV7-2|many|TRBJ2-7|-
CASSSTGFSYEQYF
TGTGCCAGCAGCTCCACAGGATTTTCCTACGAGCAGTACTTC
>TRBV7-2|-|TRBJ2-1|-
CASSPRAGRQFF
TGTGCCAGCAGCCCCCGCGCGGGTCGTCAGTTCTTC
>TRBV11-2|few|TRBJ2-4|-
CASSSPRDQNIQYF
TGTGCCAGCAGCTCGCCTAGGGATCAAAACATTCAGTACTTC
>TRBV6-2/TRBV6-3|-|TRBJ2-3|TRBD1
CASRRTGIRTDTQYF
TGTGCCAGCAGACGGACAGGGATCCGCACAGATACGCAGTATTTT
>TRBV5-1|many|TRBJ2-1|TRBD1
CASSYRSTGNKLIGNEQFF
TGCGCCAGCAGCTACCGATCGACAGGGAATAAGTTGATTGGGAATGAGCAGTTCTTC
>TRBV5-5|-|TRBJ2-7|-
CASSFNSRQDYEQYF
TGTGCCAGCAGCTTTAATTCTAGACAGGACTACGAGCAGTACTTC
>TRBV4-1|few|TRBJ1-3|-
CASSQDFGVGNTIYF
TGCGCCAGCAGCCAAGATTTTGGCGTCGGAAACACCATATATTTT
>TRBV14|few|TRBJ2-5|-
CASSHETSYRETQYF
TGTGCCAGCAGCCATGAGACTAGTTATAGAGAGACCCAGTACTTC
>TRBV9|-|TRBJ2-7|-
CASSVEDGGYEQYF
TGTGCCAGCAGCGTAGAGGACGGGGGCTACGAGCAGTACTTC
>TRBV7-2|many|TRBJ2-7|TRBD2
CASSATSGGPSYEQYF
TGTGCCAGCAGCGCGACTAGCGGGGGGCCCTCCTACGAGCAGTACTTC